Given below is one T cell receptor beta chain in context. Its antigen remains unidentified. These data are taken from a study of cytomegalovirus exposure and HLA in healthy donors. The study's findings and limits: The dataset shows that most TCR sequences were rare, while some public TCRs occurred in many donors.

Using immunoSEQ multiplex PCR, the repertoire was profiled, and TCRdb retains in-frame clones only, with some absent. Among over 150,000 clones listed, approximately 89% were seen once. Input material: PBMCs. This receptor was obtained from a man aged 18-30 years in good health and CMV-seropositive.

The CDR3 DNA is TGTGCCAGCAGTCGACAGGGAGTCGACTATGGCTACACCTTC. This translates into CASSRQGVDYGYTF. The V and J genes are TRBV27 and TRBJ1-2; 7 bases agree with TRBD1. CDR3 length: 14 residues. Trimming cost V 5 bases and J 3 bases; bases outside gene matches: 6. The germline V gene encodes CDR1 MNHEY and CDR2 SMNVEV (reference sequence).